This T cell receptor (beta chain) came from a study of OX40 agonist ivuxolimab in advanced cancers. Study details: Treatment of patients was with ivuxolimab, an agonistic anti-OX40 (CD134) antibody. Intravenous ivuxolimab at 0.01 to 10 mg/kg was given to patients every 2 weeks.

V lost 5 bases, J lost 8 bases, and 13 bases lay in between. The germline V gene has CDR1 MNHEY and CDR2 SVGAGI. This CDR3 region has 14 residues. General study results and limits: Average numbers of expanded clones were greater in CD8+ T cells than in CD4+.

As to this clone: As yet, its antigen is unknown.

Sequenced by immunoSEQ multiplex PCR; TCRdb stores in-frame clones only, minus some. The data show just over 90,000 clones, 90% to 95% seen once. The chain is built from TRBV6-5 and TRBJ1-6, with D uncertain. The origin of this receptor is an adult with an advanced solid tumor such as melanoma, head and neck, liver or kidney cancer. The material was CD4+ or CD8+ T cells sorted from blood, obtained in a trial of the OX40 agonist ivuxolimab. The CDR3 sequence: CASSDYGGYSPLHF. DNA of the CDR3: TGTGCCAGCAGTGATTACGGAGGGTATTCACCCCTCCACTTT.